This TCR beta chain was identified in a study of blood T cell repertoires in COVID-19. With 10 bases clipped from V and 0 bases from J, the junction kept 12 bases outside the gene matches. This CDR3 has 16 amino acids. From germline, CDR1 is MDHEN and CDR2 SYDVKM. Participants spanned ages about 18 to 90 years and resided in fewer than 30 US areas. Resolution of symptoms, clearance, or two negative PCRs was present in recovered Cohort 3 donors. The protocol was immunoSEQ multiplex PCR, while the TCRdb copy is restricted to in-frame clones and leaves out a portion. The sample yields about 260,000 clones, about 87% seen once.

The sequenced sample was PBMCs or T cells enriched from blood (not recorded which). This clonotype was sampled from a woman aged 50 to 65 who had recovered from COVID-19. The chain joins TRBV28 to TRBJ2-7; 10 bases align to TRBD1. Here the CDR3 reads CATSESGQGNSYEQYF. CDR3 bases: TGTGCCACCTCGGAGTCGGGACAGGGGAACTCCTACGAGCAGTACTTC.